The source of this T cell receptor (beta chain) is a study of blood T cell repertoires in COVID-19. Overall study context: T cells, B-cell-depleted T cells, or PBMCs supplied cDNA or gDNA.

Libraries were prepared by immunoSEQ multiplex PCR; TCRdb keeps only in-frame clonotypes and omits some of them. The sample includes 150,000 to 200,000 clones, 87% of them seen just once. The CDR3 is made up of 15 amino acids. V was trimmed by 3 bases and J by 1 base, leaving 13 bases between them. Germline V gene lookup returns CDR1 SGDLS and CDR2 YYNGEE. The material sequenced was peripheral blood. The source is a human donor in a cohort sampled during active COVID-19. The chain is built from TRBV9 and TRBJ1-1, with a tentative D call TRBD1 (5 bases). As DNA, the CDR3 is TGTGCCAGCAGCGGACCGGGACTGTCGAACACTGAAGCTTTCTTT. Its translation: CASSGPGLSNTEAFF.